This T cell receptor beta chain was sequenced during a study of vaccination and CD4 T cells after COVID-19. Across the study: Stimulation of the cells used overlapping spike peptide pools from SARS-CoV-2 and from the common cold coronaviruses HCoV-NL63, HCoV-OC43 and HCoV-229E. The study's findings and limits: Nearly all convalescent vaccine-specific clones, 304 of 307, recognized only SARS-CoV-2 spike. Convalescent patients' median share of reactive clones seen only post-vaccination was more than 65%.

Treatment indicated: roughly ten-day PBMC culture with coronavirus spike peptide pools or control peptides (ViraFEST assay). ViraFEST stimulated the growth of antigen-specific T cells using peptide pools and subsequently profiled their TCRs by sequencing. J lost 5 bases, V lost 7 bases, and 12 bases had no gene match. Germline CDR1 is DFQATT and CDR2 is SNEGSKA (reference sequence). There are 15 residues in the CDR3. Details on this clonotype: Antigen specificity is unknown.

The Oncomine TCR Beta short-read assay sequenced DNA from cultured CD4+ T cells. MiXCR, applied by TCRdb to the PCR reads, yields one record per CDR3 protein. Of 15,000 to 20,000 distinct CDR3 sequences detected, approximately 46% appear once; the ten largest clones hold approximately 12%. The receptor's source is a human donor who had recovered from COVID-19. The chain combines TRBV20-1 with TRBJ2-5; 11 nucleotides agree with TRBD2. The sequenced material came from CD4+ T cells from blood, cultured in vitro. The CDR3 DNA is TGCAGTGTAGGCACTAGCGGGAGCCCCGGGGAGACCCAGTACTTC. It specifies CSVGTSGSPGETQYF.